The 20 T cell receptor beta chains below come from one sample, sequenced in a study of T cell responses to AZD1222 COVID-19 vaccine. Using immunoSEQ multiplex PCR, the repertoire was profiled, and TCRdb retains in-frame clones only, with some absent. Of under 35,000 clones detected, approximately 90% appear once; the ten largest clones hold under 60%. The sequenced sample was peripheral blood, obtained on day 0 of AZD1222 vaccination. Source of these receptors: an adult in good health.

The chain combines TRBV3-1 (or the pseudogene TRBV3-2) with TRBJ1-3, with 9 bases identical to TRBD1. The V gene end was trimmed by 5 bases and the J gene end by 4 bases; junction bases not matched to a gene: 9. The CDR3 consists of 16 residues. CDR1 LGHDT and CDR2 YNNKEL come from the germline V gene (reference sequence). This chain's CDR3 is CASSSRGQGVGNTIYF. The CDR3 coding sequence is TGTGCCAGCAGCTCTCGGGGACAGGGCGTCGGAAACACCATATATTTT.

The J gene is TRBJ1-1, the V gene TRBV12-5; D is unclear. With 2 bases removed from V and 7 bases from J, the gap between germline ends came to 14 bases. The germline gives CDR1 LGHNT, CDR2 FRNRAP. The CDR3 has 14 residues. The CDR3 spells CASGLRTMGNEAFF. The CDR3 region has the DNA TGTGCTAGTGGTTTGAGAACGATGGGGAATGAAGCTTTCTTT.

CDR3 loop: CASSFGTGGSYEKLFF. The CDR3 DNA sequence: TGTGCCAGCAGTTTCGGGACAGGGGGATCGTATGAAAAACTGTTTTTT. This sequence joins TRBV5-6 and TRBJ1-4, with 11 bases aligning to TRBD1. Trimming cost V 5 bases and J 6 bases; bases outside gene matches: 9. Germline CDR1 SGHDT, CDR2 YYEEEE. CDR3 length: 16 residues.

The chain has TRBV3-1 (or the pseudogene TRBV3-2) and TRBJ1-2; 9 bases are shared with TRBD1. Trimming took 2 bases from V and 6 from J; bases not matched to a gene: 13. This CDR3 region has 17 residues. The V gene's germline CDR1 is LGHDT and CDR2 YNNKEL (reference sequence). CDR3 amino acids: CASSQLGGTGPDDGYTF. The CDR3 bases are TGTGCCAGCAGCCAATTGGGAGGGACAGGGCCTGACGATGGCTACACCTTC.

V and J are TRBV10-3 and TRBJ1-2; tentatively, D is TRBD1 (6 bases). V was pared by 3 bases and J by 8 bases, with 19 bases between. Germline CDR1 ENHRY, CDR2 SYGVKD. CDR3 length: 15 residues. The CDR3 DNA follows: TGTGCCATCAGTGATTTAAGCCGTGCAGGGGAAGGCTACACCTTC. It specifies CAISDLSRAGEGYTF.

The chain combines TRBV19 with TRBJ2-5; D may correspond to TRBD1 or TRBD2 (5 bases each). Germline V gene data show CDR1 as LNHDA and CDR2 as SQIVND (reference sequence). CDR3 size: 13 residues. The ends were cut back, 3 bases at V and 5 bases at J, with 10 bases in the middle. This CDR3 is CASSMRGGETQYF. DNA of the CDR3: TGTGCCAGTAGTATGAGGGGCGGGGAGACCCAGTACTTC.

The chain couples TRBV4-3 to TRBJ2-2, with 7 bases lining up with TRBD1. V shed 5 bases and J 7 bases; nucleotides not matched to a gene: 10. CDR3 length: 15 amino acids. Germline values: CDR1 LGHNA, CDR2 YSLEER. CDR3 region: CASSELQGSSGELFF. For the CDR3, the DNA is TGCGCCAGCAGCGAACTACAGGGGTCGAGCGGGGAGCTGTTTTTT.

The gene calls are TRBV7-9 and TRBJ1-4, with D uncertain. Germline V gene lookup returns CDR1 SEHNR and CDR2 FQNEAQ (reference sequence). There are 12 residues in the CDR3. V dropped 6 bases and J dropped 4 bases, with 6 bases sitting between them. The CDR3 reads CASRGYNEKLFF. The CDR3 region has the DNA TGTGCCAGCAGGGGCTATAATGAAAAACTGTTTTTT.

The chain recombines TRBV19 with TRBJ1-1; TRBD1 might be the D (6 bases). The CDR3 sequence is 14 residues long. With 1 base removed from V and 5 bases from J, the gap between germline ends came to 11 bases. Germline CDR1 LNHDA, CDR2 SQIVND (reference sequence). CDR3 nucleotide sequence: TGTGCCAGTAGTATAGTTCCGGGGGCAACTGAAGCTTTCTTT. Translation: CASSIVPGATEAFF.

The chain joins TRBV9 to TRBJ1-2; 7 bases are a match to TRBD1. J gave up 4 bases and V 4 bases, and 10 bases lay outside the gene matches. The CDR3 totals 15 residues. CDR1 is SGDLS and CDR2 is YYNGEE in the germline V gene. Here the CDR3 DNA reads TGTGCCAGCAGCACTCACCTTGGGACAGTCTATGGCTACACCTTC. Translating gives CASSTHLGTVYGYTF. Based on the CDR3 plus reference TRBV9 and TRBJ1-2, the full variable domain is DSGVTQTPKHLITATGQRVTLRCSPRSGDLSVYWYQQSLDQGLQFLIQYYNGEERAKGNILERFSAQQFPDLHSELNLSSLELGDSALYFCASSTHLGTVYGYTFGSGTRLTVV.

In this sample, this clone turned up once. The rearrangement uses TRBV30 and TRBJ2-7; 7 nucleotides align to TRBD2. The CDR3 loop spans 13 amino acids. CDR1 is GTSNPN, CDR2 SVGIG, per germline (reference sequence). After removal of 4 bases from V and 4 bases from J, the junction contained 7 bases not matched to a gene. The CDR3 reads CAWTSGGGYEQYF. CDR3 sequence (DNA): TGTGCCTGGACTTCGGGAGGTGGATACGAGCAGTACTTC.

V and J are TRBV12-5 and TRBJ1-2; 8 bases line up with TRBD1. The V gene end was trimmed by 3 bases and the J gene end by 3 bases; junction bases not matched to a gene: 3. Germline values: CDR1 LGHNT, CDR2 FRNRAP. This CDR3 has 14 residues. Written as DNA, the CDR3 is TGTGCTAGTGGTTTCAAACAGGGGGACTATGGCTACACCTTC. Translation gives CASGFKQGDYGYTF.

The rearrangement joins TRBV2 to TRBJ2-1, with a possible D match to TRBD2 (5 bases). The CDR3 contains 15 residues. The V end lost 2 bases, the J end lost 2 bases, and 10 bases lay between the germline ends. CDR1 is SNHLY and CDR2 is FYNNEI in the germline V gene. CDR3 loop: CASSESPGTYNEQFF. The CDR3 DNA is TGTGCCAGCAGTGAATCCCCCGGGACCTACAATGAGCAGTTCTTC.

This CDR3 is CASSPSSGWRGNTIYF. CDR3 nucleotide sequence: TGTGCCAGCAGCCCATCCTCAGGGTGGCGGGGAAACACCATATATTTT. The rearrangement joins TRBV3-1 (or the pseudogene TRBV3-2) to TRBJ1-3; tentative D call: TRBD1 (5 bases). The germline gives CDR1 LGHDT, CDR2 YNNKEL (reference sequence). There are 16 residues in the CDR3. The V end lost 4 bases, the J end lost 4 bases, and 17 bases lay between the germline ends.

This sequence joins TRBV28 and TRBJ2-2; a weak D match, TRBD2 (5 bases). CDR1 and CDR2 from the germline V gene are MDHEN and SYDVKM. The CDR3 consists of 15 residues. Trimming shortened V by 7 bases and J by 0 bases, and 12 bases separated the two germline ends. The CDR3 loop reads CASKEDAANTGELFF. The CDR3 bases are TGTGCCAGCAAGGAGGATGCCGCGAACACCGGGGAGCTGTTTTTT. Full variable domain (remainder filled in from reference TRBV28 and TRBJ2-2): DVKVTQSSRYLVKRTGEKVFLECVQDMDHENMFWYRQDPGLGLRLIYFSYDVKMKEKGDIPEGYSVSREKKERFSLILESASTNQTSMYLCASKEDAANTGELFFGEGSRLTVL.

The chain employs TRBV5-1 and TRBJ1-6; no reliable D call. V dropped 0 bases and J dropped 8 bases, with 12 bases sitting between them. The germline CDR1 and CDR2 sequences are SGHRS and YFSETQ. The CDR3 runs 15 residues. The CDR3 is CASSLEPSWDSPLHF. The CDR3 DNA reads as TGCGCCAGCAGCTTGGAACCATCGTGGGATTCACCCCTCCACTTT.

CDR3: CASSPTSGKKYEQYF. The CDR3 nucleotides are TGTGCCAGCTCACCGACTAGCGGAAAAAAATACGAGCAGTACTTC. This chain joins TRBV18 and TRBJ2-7, with 9 bases aligning to TRBD2. Germline CDR1 reads KGHSH; CDR2 reads LQKENI. Trimming cost V 3 bases and J 4 bases; bases outside gene matches: 7. This CDR3 region has 15 residues.

In nucleotides, the CDR3 is TGTGCCAGCAGCACAACGGTAGGCGAGCAGTACTTC. Protein: CASSTTVGEQYF. The V gene is TRBV5-4, the J gene TRBJ2-7; D is uncertain. The CDR3 consists of 12 residues. The germline V and J ends were trimmed by 4 bases and 6 bases, with 11 bases remaining between them. From germline, CDR1 is SGHNT and CDR2 YYREEE (reference sequence).

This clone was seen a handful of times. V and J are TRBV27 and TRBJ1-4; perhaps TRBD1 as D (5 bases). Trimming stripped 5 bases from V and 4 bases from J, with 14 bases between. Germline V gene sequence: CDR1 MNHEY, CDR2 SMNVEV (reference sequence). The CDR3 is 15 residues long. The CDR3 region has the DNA TGTGCCAGCAGTCCGCGCCGCCAGGGTAATGAAAAACTGTTTTTT. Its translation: CASSPRRQGNEKLFF.

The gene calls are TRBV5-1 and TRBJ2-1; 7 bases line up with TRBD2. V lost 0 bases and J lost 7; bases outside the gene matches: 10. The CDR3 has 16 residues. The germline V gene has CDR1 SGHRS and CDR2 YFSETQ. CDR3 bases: TGCGCCAGCAGCTTGGCCAACCTAGCGGTGCGAAATGAGCAGTTCTTC. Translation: CASSLANLAVRNEQFF.